These 10 T cell receptor beta chains were all obtained from the same sample, sequenced in a study of breast tumors, draining lymph nodes, adjacent tissues. Samples came from axillary lymph nodes draining the breast cancer. Using its own MiXCR run on the multiplex PCR reads, TCRdb lists one record per CDR3 protein. The sample shows over 250,000 distinct CDR3 sequences, roughly 30% of them seen only once. The sample was axillary lymph node tissue. The receptors come from a female donor with breast cancer. Some clones in this sample may be carry-over from other donors' samples.

This clonotype was seen a handful of times. The chain combines TRBV19 with TRBJ1-1; 9 positions agree with TRBD1. The CDR3 is made up of 14 amino acids. Germline V gene lookup returns CDR1 LNHDA and CDR2 SQIVND (reference sequence). V shed 5 bases and J 4 bases; nucleotides not matched to a gene: 5. CDR3 amino acids: CASSHDRGVTEAFF. The DNA for the CDR3 is TGTGCCAGTAGTCATGACAGGGGGGTCACTGAAGCTTTCTTT.

Many counts were recorded for this clonotype. The chain's CDR3 is CASGPASGFYEQYF. In DNA form, the CDR3 reads TGTGCCAGCGGACCCGCATCGGGTTTCTACGAGCAGTACTTC. The chain couples TRBV12-3 or TRBV12-4 to TRBJ2-7; the D is unclear. The V and J ends lost 8 bases and 3 bases respectively, with 17 bases between them. The CDR3 sequence is 14 residues long.

Comment on this clonotype: A much larger clone sits a single nucleotide away, making a read error possible. The genes are TRBV12-3 or TRBV12-4 and TRBJ1-4; 7 nucleotides match TRBD1. CDR3 length equals 18 residues. CDR3 residues: CASSLAGGLGGGNGKLFF. The CDR3 bases are TGTGCCAGCAGTTTAGCGGGGGGTCTAGGGGGCGGGAATGGAAAACTGTTTTTT.

This clonotype was observed at least ten times. The V call is TRBV10-1, the J call TRBJ1-6, with D possibly being TRBD1 (6 bases). Germline CDR1 is WNHNN and CDR2 is SYGVQD (reference sequence). V was cut by 5 bases and J by 0 bases, with 14 bases left in between. The CDR3 sequence is 17 residues long. The CDR3 reads CASSTIQGPSYNSPLHF. CDR3 nucleotide sequence: TGCGCCAGCAGTACTATACAGGGCCCCTCCTATAATTCACCCCTCCACTTT.

This clonotype was observed at least ten times. V is TRBV12-3 or TRBV12-4 and J is TRBJ2-5; TRBD1 matches 9 bases. This CDR3 has 17 residues. J was trimmed by 5 bases and V by 1 base; bases with no gene match: 11. CDR3 loop: CASSLGAGTGRGETQYF. The CDR3 DNA is TGTGCCAGCAGTTTAGGGGCCGGGACAGGGAGAGGGGAGACCCAGTACTTC.

Of note for this clonotype: Given a much more abundant clone one base away, this may be a read error. The CDR3 end shows no conserved phenylalanine or tryptophan, and so a read error is likely. This chain uses TRBV5-6 with TRBJ2-7; maybe TRBD2 (6 bases). Germline CDR1 SGHDT, CDR2 YYEEEE. This CDR3 contains 14 residues. The V end lost 4 bases, the J end lost 4 bases, and 15 bases lay between the germline ends. The CDR3 is CASSPSDGRYEQYS. As DNA, the CDR3 is TGTGCCAGCAGCCCCTCGGACGGGAGATACGAGCAGTACTCC.

The table lists this clonotype with many counts. The rearrangement joins TRBV5-1 to TRBJ2-5; TRBD2 might be the D (5 bases). The germline V and J ends were trimmed by 3 bases and 4 bases, with 13 bases remaining between them. The CDR3 is 14 amino acids. The germline V gene encodes CDR1 SGHRS and CDR2 YFSETQ. CDR3 protein: CASSYLAEGETQYF. The CDR3 DNA reads as TGCGCCAGCAGCTACTTAGCCGAGGGAGAGACCCAGTACTTC.

This clonotype was picked up many times. The CDR3 region has the DNA TGCAGTGCTAGAGATCTGGTAGCGGGCACAGATACGCAGTATTTT. Residues: CSARDLVAGTDTQYF. The V and J genes are TRBV20-1 and TRBJ2-3, with D tentatively TRBD2 (6 bases). The V and J ends lost 0 bases and 1 base respectively, with 11 bases between them. The CDR3 totals 15 residues. Germline V lookup: CDR1 DFQATT, CDR2 SNEGSKA (reference sequence).

This clonotype was counted between two and nine times. The junction shows a germline mismatch at one end, possibly a read error. The CDR3 loop is CASSQAANQGTQYF. The CDR3 DNA sequence: TGTGCCAGCAGTCAGGCTGCGAACCAAGGGACCCAGTACTTC. This rearrangement joins TRBV27 to TRBJ2-5; D call uncertain. This CDR3 spans 14 amino acids. Germline CDR1 reads MNHEY; CDR2 reads SMNVEV (reference sequence).

This chain uses TRBV19 with TRBJ1-5; 12 nucleotides align to TRBD1. V shed 11 bases and J 0 bases; nucleotides not matched to a gene: 14. The CDR3 spans 18 residues. The V gene's germline CDR1 is LNHDA and CDR2 SQIVND (reference sequence). The CDR3, as DNA: TGTGCCGGTACCAGGACTGGGACAGGGGGCCTTAGCAATCAGCCCCAGCATTTT. Encoded protein: CAGTRTGTGGLSNQPQHF.